This is a list of T cell receptor beta chains from one sample in a study of blood T cells in healthy people across ages. TCRdb ran MiXCR on the 5' RACE reads and lists one entry per CDR3 protein. The sample carries over 1.5 million distinct CDR3 sequences, roughly 52% recorded once. Material: blood. The receptor set was obtained from a woman in her thirties or forties in good health. CDR3s include the opening cysteine and the closing phenylalanine or tryptophan. A D gene is named only where the DNA matches it firmly. The listing skips clone size in some rows; elsewhere it reads once, few, many or a size class.

CASSSKPGLAGARYQETQYF | TGTGCCAGCAGTTCGAAACCGGGACTAGCGGGGGCCCGGTACCAAGAGACCCAGTACTTC | few | TRBJ2-5 | TRBD2 | TRBV6-5
CASKRTGGQETQYF | TGTGCCAGCAAGCGGACAGGGGGACAAGAGACCCAGTACTTC | NA | TRBJ2-5 | TRBD1 | TRBV7-9
CSVEIGAGNTIYF | TGCAGCGTTGAAATCGGTGCGGGAAACACCATATATTTT | few | TRBJ1-3 | NA | TRBV29-1
CASSLDSFSGANVLTF | TGTGCCAGCTCTCTCGACAGCTTCTCTGGGGCCAACGTCCTGACTTTC | few | TRBJ2-6 | NA | TRBV18
CASSLSGQRETQYF | TGTGCCAGCAGCTTATCGGGACAGAGGGAGACCCAGTACTTC | many | TRBJ2-5 | TRBD1 | TRBV7-2
CASTVGQGSRGQFF | TGTGCCAGCACCGTTGGACAGGGGAGCAGAGGGCAGTTCTTC | few | TRBJ2-1 | TRBD1 | TRBV7-2
CASSPPGLRETQYF | TGTGCCAGCAGCCCCCCAGGCTTGCGAGAGACCCAGTACTTC | NA | TRBJ2-5 | NA | TRBV18
CASRVLRGEQYF | TGTGCCAGCAGAGTATTGAGGGGTGAGCAGTACTTC | few | TRBJ2-7 | NA | TRBV6-6
CSVGDPRLAGSNEQFF | TGCAGCGTTGGAGATCCAAGACTAGCGGGGAGCAATGAGCAGTTCTTC | NA | TRBJ2-1 | TRBD2 | TRBV29-1
CASSGLGDYNEQFF | TGTGCCAGCAGTGGGTTAGGCGACTACAATGAGCAGTTCTTC | NA | TRBJ2-1 | NA | TRBV2
CASRCDRGTDTQYF | TGCGCCAGCAGGTGTGACAGGGGCACAGATACGCAGTATTTT | NA | TRBJ2-3 | TRBD1 | TRBV5-1
CASSLWDEQYF | TGCGCCAGCTCCCTATGGGACGAGCAGTACTTC | NA | TRBJ2-7 | NA | TRBV5-1
CASSQGLEGGPNSPLHF | TGTGCCAGCAGCCAAGGTCTGGAGGGCGGCCCAAATTCACCCCTCCACTTT | once | TRBJ1-6 | NA | TRBV4-2
CSVVRAGTGSEQFF | TGCAGCGTTGTCCGGGCAGGGACTGGGAGTGAGCAGTTCTTC | NA | TRBJ2-1 | NA | TRBV29-1
CASRQRGQGRGEQYF | TGTGCCAGCAGACAAAGGGGACAGGGTAGAGGGGAGCAGTACTTC | NA | TRBJ2-7 | TRBD1 | TRBV27
CSAQDRKAGNTEQYF | TGCAGTGCCCAGGACAGAAAGGCAGGGAACACGGAGCAGTACTTC | NA | TRBJ2-5 | NA | TRBV20-1
CASSLVGTPSGANVPTF | TGCGCCAGCAGCTTGGTCGGGACTCCCTCTGGGGCCAACGTCCCGACTTTC | NA | TRBJ2-6 | NA | TRBV5-1
CASSLDGGANEQFF | TGTGCCAGCAGCTTAGACGGGGGTGCCAATGAGCAGTTCTTC | NA | TRBJ2-1 | NA | TRBV7-2
CASSVSTGLTDTQYF | TGCGCCAGCAGCGTCTCGACAGGGCTTACAGATACGCAGTATTTT | NA | TRBJ2-3 | TRBD1 | TRBV5-1
CASSLQGTWQYF | TGTGCCAGCAGCCTACAGGGTACTTGGCAGTACTTC | NA | TRBJ2-5 | NA | TRBV2
CASSVGGYSGANVLTF | TGTGCCAGCAGCGTAGGCGGTTACTCTGGGGCCAACGTCCTGACTTTC | NA | TRBJ2-6 | NA | TRBV9
CASSLLLAGGYNEQFF | TGTGCCAGCAGTTTGTTGCTAGCGGGGGGCTACAATGAGCAGTTCTTC | NA | TRBJ2-1 | TRBD2 | TRBV28
CASSFRDRGMHTQYF | TGTGCCAGCAGTTTTAGGGACAGGGGGATGCATACGCAGTATTTT | NA | TRBJ2-3 | TRBD1 | TRBV12-3/TRBV12-4
CSARGWGTSGGTDTQYF | TGCAGTGCTCGGGGGTGGGGAACTAGCGGGGGTACAGATACGCAGTATTTT | NA | TRBJ2-3 | TRBD2 | TRBV20-1
CSARGLGGGNYEQYF | TGCAGTGCTAGGGGGTTGGGCGGGGGGAACTACGAGCAGTACTTC | once | TRBJ2-7 | TRBD2 | TRBV20-1
CSASDALNPNSPLHF | TGCAGTGCTAGTGACGCGCTGAACCCCAATTCACCCCTCCACTTT | NA | TRBJ1-6 | NA | TRBV20-1
CSARDRQGFISEQFF | TGCAGTGCTAGAGATCGGCAGGGGTTTATATCTGAGCAGTTCTTC | NA | TRBJ2-1 | NA | TRBV20-1
CASSETRGIGNEKLFF | TGTGCCAGCAGTGAAACCCGGGGAATAGGAAATGAAAAACTGTTTTTT | NA | TRBJ1-4 | NA | TRBV6-1
CASSLAWTQGITTYEQYF | TGCGCCAGCAGCTTGGCCTGGACTCAGGGTATTACAACCTACGAGCAGTACTTC | NA | TRBJ2-7 | NA | TRBV5-1
CASSPLAGGGADTQYF | TGTGCCAGCAGCCCCCTAGCGGGGGGCGGGGCAGATACGCAGTATTTT | NA | TRBJ2-3 | TRBD2 | TRBV4-2
CASSPGWGTETQYF | TGTGCCAGTAGTCCGGGGTGGGGCACAGAGACCCAGTACTTC | NA | TRBJ2-5 | NA | TRBV19
CSAVSASGETQYF | TGCAGTGCTGTCAGTGCCAGCGGGGAGACCCAGTACTTC | NA | TRBJ2-5 | NA | TRBV20-1
CASGVPEQYF | TGTGCCAGCGGGGTACCCGAGCAGTACTTC | NA | TRBJ2-7 | NA | TRBV6-2/TRBV6-3
CASSQGSSRVYEQYF | TGTGCCAGCAGCCAGGGGTCTAGTCGGGTGTACGAGCAGTACTTC | NA | TRBJ2-7 | NA | TRBV7-9
CSAWRLAVNNEQFF | TGCAGTGCCTGGCGTCTAGCGGTGAACAATGAGCAGTTCTTC | NA | TRBJ2-1 | TRBD2 | TRBV20-1
CASSYDTVYSGANVLTF | TGTGCCAGCAGTTACGACACCGTTTACTCTGGGGCCAACGTCCTGACTTTC | few | TRBJ2-6 | NA | TRBV6-5
CASSPTSLTYNEQFF | TGTGCCAGCAGCCCGACTAGCCTAACCTACAATGAGCAGTTCTTC | NA | TRBJ2-1 | TRBD2 | TRBV7-3
CAISNRQLQETQYF | TGTGCCATCAGCAACCGACAGCTCCAAGAGACCCAGTACTTC | few | TRBJ2-5 | NA | TRBV10-3
CASRLAGDEQFF | TGTGCCAGTCGGTTAGCGGGGGATGAGCAGTTCTTC | NA | TRBJ2-1 | TRBD2 | TRBV6-2/TRBV6-3
CSAPRDWLTDTQYF | TGCAGTGCCCCGAGGGATTGGCTCACAGATACGCAGTATTTT | NA | TRBJ2-3 | NA | TRBV20-1
CASSLGQGPTEQYF | TGTGCCAGCAGCTTAGGACAGGGGCCCACCGAGCAGTACTTC | NA | TRBJ2-7 | TRBD1 | TRBV7-8
CASKQFGETQYF | TGTGCCAGCAAACAGTTCGGGGAGACCCAGTACTTC | few | TRBJ2-5 | NA | TRBV12-3/TRBV12-4
CASSSFSRTGDTQYF | TGTGCCAGCAGCTCGTTCAGTCGGACAGGGGATACGCAGTATTTT | NA | TRBJ2-3 | TRBD1 | TRBV7-2